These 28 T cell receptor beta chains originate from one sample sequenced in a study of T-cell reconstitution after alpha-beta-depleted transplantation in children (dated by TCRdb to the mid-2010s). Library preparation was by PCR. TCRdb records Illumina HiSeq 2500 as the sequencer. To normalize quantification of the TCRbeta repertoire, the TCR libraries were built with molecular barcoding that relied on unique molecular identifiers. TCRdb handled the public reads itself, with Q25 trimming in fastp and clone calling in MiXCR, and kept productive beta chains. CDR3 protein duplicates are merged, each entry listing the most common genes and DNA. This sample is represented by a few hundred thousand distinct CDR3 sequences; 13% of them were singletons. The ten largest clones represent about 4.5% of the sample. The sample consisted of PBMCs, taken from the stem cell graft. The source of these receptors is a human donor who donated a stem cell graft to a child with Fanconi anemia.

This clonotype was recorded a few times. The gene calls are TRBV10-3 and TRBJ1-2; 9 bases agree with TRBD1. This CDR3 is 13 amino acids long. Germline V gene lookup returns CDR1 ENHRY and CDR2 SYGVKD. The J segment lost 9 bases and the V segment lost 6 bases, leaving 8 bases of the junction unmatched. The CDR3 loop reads CAIRNLDRGSYTF. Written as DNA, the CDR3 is TGTGCCATCAGGAATCTCGACAGGGGGAGCTACACCTTC.

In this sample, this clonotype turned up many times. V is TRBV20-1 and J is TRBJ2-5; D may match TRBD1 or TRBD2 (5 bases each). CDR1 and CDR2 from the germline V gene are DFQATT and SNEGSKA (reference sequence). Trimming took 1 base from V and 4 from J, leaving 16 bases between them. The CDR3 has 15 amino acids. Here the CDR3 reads CSARVSTGTGETQYF. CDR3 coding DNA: TGCAGTGCTAGAGTCTCAACCGGGACCGGAGAGACCCAGTACTTC.

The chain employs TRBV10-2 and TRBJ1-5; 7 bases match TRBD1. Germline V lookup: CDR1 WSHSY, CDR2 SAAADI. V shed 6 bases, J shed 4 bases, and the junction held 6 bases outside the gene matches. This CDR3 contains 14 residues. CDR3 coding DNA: TGCGCCAGCAGCGAGACAGGGATGAATCAGCCCCAGCATTTT. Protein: CASSETGMNQPQHF.

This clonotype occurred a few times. The chain's CDR3 is CASSLRGAGGKLFF. The CDR3 bases are TGTGCCAGCAGTTTAAGAGGAGCGGGGGGAAAACTGTTTTTT. The rearrangement joins TRBV28 to TRBJ1-4, with D maybe TRBD1 (5 bases). The CDR3 extends over 14 amino acids. The ends were cut back, 2 bases at V and 10 bases at J, with 14 bases in the middle. Germline CDR1 MDHEN, CDR2 SYDVKM.

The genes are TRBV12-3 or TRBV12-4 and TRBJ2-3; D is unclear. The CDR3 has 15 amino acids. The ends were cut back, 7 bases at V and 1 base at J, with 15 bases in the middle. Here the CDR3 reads CASKTFGAGTDTQYF. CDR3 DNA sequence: TGTGCCAGCAAAACCTTCGGTGCGGGCACAGATACGCAGTATTTT.

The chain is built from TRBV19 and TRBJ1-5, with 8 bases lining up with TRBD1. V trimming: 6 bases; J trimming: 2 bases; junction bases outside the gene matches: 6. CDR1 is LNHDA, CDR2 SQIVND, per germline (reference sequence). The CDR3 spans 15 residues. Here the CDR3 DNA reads TGTGCCAGTAGGACCCTGGGACAGGGCAATCAGCCCCAGCATTTT. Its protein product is CASRTLGQGNQPQHF.

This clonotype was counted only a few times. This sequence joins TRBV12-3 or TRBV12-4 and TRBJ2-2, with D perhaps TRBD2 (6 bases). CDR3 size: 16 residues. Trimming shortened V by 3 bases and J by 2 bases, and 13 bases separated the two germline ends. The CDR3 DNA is TGTGCCAGCAGTTTCGGGGGAAGGCCTAACACCGGGGAGCTGTTTTTT. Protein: CASSFGGRPNTGELFF.

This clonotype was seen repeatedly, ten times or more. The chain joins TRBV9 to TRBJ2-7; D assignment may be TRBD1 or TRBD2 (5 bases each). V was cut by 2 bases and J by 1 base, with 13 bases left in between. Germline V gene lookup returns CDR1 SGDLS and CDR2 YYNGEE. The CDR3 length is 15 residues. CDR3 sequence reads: CASSVGTDQSYEQYF. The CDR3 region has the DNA TGTGCCAGCAGCGTGGGGACGGACCAGTCCTACGAGCAGTACTTC.

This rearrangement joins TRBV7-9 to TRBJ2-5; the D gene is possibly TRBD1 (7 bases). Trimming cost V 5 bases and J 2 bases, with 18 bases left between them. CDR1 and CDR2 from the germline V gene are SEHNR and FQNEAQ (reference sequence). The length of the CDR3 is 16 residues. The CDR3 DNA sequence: TGTGCCAGCAGCCCCCGGGGCGCAGGGGGGCAAGAGACCCAGTACTTC. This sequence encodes CASSPRGAGGQETQYF.

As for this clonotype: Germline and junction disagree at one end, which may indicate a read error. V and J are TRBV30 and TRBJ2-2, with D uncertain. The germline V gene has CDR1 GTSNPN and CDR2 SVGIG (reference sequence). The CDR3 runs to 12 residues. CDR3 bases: TGTGCCTTGAGTGACGCTACCGGGGAGCTGTTTTTT. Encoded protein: CALSDATGELFF.

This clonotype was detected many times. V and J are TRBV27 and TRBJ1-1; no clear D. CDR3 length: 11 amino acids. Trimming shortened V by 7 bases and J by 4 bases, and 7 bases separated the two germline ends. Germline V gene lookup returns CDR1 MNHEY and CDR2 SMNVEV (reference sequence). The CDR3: CASIDRTEAFF. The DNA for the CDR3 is TGTGCCAGCATTGATCGCACTGAAGCTTTCTTT.

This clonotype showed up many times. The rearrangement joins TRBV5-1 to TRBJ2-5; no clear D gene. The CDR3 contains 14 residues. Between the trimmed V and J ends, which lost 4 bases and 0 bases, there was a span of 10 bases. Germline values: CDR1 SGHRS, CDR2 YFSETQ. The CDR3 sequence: CASSPYADQETQYF. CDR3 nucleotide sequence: TGCGCCAGCAGCCCCTACGCGGACCAAGAGACCCAGTACTTC.

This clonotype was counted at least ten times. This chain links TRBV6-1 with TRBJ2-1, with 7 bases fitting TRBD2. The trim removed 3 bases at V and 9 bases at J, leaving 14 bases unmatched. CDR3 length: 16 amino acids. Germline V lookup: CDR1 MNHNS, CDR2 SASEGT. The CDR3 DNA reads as TGTGCCAGCAGTGAGAATCCCCCGAGACTAGCTTCTGAGCAGTTCTTC. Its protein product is CASSENPPRLASEQFF.

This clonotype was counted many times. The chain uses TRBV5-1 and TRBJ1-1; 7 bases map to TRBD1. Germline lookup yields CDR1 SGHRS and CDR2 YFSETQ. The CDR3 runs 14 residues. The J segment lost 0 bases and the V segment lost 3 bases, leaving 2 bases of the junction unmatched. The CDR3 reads CASSWDSVNTEAFF. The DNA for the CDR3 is TGCGCCAGCAGCTGGGACAGCGTGAACACTGAAGCTTTCTTT.

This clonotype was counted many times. The DNA for the CDR3 is TGCGCCAGCAGCCATGGACAGGGTTCTACTAGGGAAGCTTTCTTT. Translating it yields CASSHGQGSTREAFF. The V gene is TRBV4-3, the J gene TRBJ1-1, with 8 bases fitting TRBD1. The CDR3 runs to 15 residues. The J segment lost 8 bases and the V segment lost 3 bases, leaving 11 bases of the junction unmatched. Germline CDR1 reads LGHNA; CDR2 reads YSLEER.

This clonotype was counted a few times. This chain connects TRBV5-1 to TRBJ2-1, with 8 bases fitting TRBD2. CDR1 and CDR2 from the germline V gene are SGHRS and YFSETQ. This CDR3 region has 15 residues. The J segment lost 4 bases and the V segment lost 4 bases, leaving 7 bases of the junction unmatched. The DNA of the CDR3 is TGCGCCAGCAGCCAACTAGCGGCCACGTACAATGAGCAGTTCTTC. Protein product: CASSQLAATYNEQFF. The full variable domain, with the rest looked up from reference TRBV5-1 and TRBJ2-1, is KAGVTQTPRYLIKTRGQQVTLSCSPISGHRSVSWYQQTPGQGLQFLFEYFSETQRNKGNFPGRFSGRQFSNSRSEMNVSTLELGDSALYLCASSQLAATYNEQFFGPGTRLTVL.

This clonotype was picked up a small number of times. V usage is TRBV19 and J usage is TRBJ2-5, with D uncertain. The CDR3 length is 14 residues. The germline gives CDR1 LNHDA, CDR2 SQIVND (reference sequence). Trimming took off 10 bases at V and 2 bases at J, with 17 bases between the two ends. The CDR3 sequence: CATKASLLQETQYF. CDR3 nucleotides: TGTGCCACCAAAGCGTCGCTACTGCAAGAGACCCAGTACTTC.

CDR3 sequence: CSARPGTRTQSYEQYF. The CDR3 nucleotides read TGCAGTGCTAGACCGGGGACTCGCACTCAGTCCTACGAGCAGTACTTC. This rearrangement joins TRBV20-1 to TRBJ2-7; the D gene is possibly TRBD2 (6 bases). In germline, CDR1 is DFQATT, CDR2 SNEGSKA (reference sequence). The CDR3 covers 16 residues. The V gene lost 2 bases and the J gene lost 1 base, with 18 bases spanning the gap.

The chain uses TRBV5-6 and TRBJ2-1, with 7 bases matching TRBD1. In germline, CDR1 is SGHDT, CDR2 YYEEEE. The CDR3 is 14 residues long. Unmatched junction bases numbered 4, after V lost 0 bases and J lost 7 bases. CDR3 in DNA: TGTGCCAGCAGCTTGGACAGGGGTGTAAATGAGCAGTTCTTC. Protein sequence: CASSLDRGVNEQFF.

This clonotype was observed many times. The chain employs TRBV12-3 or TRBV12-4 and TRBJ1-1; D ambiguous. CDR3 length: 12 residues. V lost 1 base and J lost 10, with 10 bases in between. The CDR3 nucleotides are TGTGCCAGCAGTTTAGTGGTACAGCGAGCTTTCTTT. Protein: CASSLVVQRAFF.

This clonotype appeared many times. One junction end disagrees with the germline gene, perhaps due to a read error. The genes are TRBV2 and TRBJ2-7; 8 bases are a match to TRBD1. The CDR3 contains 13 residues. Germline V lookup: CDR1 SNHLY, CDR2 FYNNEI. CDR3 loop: CAGRGQTPYEQYF. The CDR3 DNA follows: TGTGCCGGCAGGGGGCAAACCCCCTACGAGCAGTACTTC.

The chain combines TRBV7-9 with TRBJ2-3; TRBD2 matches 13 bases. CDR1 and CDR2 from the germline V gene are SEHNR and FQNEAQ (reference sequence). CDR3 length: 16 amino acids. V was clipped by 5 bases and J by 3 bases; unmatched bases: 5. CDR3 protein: CASSPPGLAGTDTQYF. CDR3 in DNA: TGTGCCAGCAGCCCCCCGGGACTAGCGGGGACAGATACGCAGTATTTT.

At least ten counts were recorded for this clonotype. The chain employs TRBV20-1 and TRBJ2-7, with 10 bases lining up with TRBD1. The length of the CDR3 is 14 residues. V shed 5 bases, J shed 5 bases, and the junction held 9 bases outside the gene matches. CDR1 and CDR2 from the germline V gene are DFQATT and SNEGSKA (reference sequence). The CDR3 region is CSAYPGTGADEQYV. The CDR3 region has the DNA TGCAGTGCTTACCCCGGGACAGGGGCGGACGAGCAGTACGTC.

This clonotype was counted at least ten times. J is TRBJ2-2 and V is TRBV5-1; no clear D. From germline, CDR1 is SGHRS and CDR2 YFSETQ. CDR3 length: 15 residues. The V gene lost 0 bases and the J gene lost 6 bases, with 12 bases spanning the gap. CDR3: CASSLAVVSAGELFF. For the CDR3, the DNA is TGCGCCAGCAGCTTGGCCGTGGTCTCTGCCGGGGAGCTGTTTTTT.

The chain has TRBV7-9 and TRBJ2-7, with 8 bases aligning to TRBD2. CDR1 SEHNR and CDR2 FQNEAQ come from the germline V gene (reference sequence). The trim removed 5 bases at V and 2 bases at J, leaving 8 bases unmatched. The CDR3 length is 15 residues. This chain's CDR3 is CASSPQAGVTYEQYF. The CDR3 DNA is TGTGCCAGCAGCCCCCAAGCGGGAGTCACCTACGAGCAGTACTTC.

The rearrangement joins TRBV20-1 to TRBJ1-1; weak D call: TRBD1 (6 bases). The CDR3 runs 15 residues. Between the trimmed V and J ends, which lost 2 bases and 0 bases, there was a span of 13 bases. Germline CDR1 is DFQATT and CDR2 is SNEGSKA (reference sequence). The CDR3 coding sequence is TGCAGTGCTAGACCGACAGGCCGTTTGAACACTGAAGCTTTCTTT. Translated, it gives CSARPTGRLNTEAFF.

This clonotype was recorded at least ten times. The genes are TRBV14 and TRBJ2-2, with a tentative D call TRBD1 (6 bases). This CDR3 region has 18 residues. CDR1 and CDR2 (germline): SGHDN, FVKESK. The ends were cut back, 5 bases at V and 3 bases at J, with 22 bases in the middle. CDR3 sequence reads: CASSSTTLGGVDTGELFF. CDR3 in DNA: TGTGCCAGCAGCTCCACTACCCTAGGGGGTGTTGACACCGGGGAGCTGTTTTTT.

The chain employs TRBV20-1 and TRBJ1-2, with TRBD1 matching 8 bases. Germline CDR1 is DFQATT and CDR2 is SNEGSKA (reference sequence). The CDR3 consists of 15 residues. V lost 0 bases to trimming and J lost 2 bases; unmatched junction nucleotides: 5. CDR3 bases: TGCAGTGCTAGAGACCCGGGACAGGCAAACTATGGCTACACCTTC. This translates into CSARDPGQANYGYTF.